This passage covers 31 T cell receptor beta chains from one sample sequenced in a study of early T cells in non-severe SARS-CoV-2 infection. Each CDR3 protein gets one entry after TCRdb re-called the 5' RACE reads with MiXCR. Of 45,000 or so distinct CDR3 sequences listed, about 25% are singletons. The sample consisted of whole blood, taken at baseline. The receptors were gathered from an adult who was a healthcare worker with PCR-confirmed SARS-CoV-2 infection or an uninfected control (not recorded which).

This clonotype was picked up a small number of times. The V gene is TRBV19, the J gene TRBJ2-7, with a possible D match to TRBD1 (6 bases). Germline CDR1 reads LNHDA; CDR2 reads SQIVND (reference sequence). The CDR3 has 13 residues. With 6 bases removed from V and 6 bases from J, the gap between germline ends came to 15 bases. Here the CDR3 DNA reads TGTGCCAGTAGCTGGCTGGGGGCTGGCGAGCAGTACTTC. Its protein product is CASSWLGAGEQYF.

The V call is TRBV12-3 or TRBV12-4, the J call TRBJ2-2, with a possible D match to TRBD1 (5 bases). Trimming pared 2 bases from V and 3 bases from J, leaving 13 bases between. This CDR3 comprises 16 residues. The CDR3 loop reads CASSLPLDSHTGELFF. The DNA of the CDR3 is TGTGCCAGCAGTTTACCCCTCGACAGTCACACCGGGGAGCTGTTTTTT.

This clonotype was seen only a few times. The chain links TRBV7-9 to TRBJ2-7, with D unresolved. The CDR3 covers 14 residues. CDR1 is SEHNR, CDR2 FQNEAQ, per germline (reference sequence). V shed 4 bases and J shed 2 bases, with 12 bases lying between them. This CDR3 reads CASSCKDGTYEQYF. The DNA of the CDR3 is TGTGCCAGCAGCTGCAAGGACGGCACCTACGAGCAGTACTTC.

This clonotype was recorded many times. V gene TRBV9 combines with J gene TRBJ2-5; D may be TRBD1 or TRBD2 (5 bases each). The ends were cut back, 1 base at V and 9 bases at J, with 10 bases in the middle. Germline CDR1 and CDR2: SGDLS and YYNGEE. The CDR3 has 12 residues. The CDR3: CASSVMGRAQYF. The CDR3 DNA reads as TGTGCCAGCAGCGTAATGGGACGGGCCCAGTACTTC.

The rearrangement uses TRBV7-9 and TRBJ2-1, with TRBD1 as a possible D gene (6 bases). There are 16 residues in the CDR3. Germline assignment: CDR1 SEHNR and CDR2 FQNEAQ (reference sequence). Trimming pared 3 bases from V and 0 bases from J, leaving 12 bases between. This chain's CDR3 is CASSFSRGSSYNEQFF. The CDR3 DNA reads as TGTGCCAGCAGCTTTAGTAGGGGGAGCTCCTACAATGAGCAGTTCTTC. Using reference TRBV7-9 and TRBJ2-1 for the parts outside the CDR3, the full variable domain is DTGVSQNPRHKITKRGQNVTFRCDPISEHNRLYWYRQTLGQGPEFLTYFQNEAQLEKSRLLSDRFSAERPKGSFSTLEIQRTEQGDSAMYLCASSFSRGSSYNEQFFGPGTRLTVL.

The sample holds a few counts of this clonotype. The V gene is TRBV10-2, the J gene TRBJ2-1, with TRBD1 identical over 8 bases. V lost 6 bases and J lost 3; bases outside the gene matches: 1. CDR3 length: 13 residues. CDR1 and CDR2 from the germline V gene are WSHSY and SAAADI. The CDR3 region is CASRDRVYNEQFF. The CDR3 region has the DNA TGCGCCAGCAGGGACAGGGTCTACAATGAGCAGTTCTTC.

In this sample, this clonotype turned up a few times. This sequence joins TRBV4-2 and TRBJ2-2; perhaps D is TRBD1 or TRBD2 (5 bases each). V was trimmed by 4 bases and J by 6 bases, leaving 24 bases between them. The CDR3 sequence is 18 residues long. Germline CDR1 reads LGHNA; CDR2 reads YNFKEQ. This CDR3 reads CASSPSGSLGVISGELFF. The CDR3 DNA reads TGTGCCAGCAGCCCCTCCGGGTCATTGGGGGTGATCTCCGGGGAGCTGTTTTTT.

This clonotype was seen many times. The chain has TRBV7-6 and TRBJ2-1; TRBD2 agrees at 9 bases. This CDR3 comprises 16 residues. Trimming removed 0 bases from V and 5 bases from J; junction bases left unmatched: 5. Germline CDR1 reads SGHVS; CDR2 reads FNYEAQ. The CDR3 nucleotides read TGTGCCAGCAGCTTAGCTATGCGGGGGGGCCACAATGAGCAGTTCTTC. Its translation: CASSLAMRGGHNEQFF.

V and J are TRBV4-1 and TRBJ2-7, with D unresolved. The CDR3 has 14 amino acids. Germline CDR1 reads MGHRA; CDR2 reads YSYEKL. Trimming removed 0 bases at V and 6 bases at J, with 12 bases between. The CDR3 nucleotides are TGCGCCAGCAGCCAAGATGGGCCTCTGGGCGAGCAGTACTTC. Amino acid sequence: CASSQDGPLGEQYF.

This clonotype was recorded a few times. The genes are TRBV11-2 and TRBJ2-3; 11 positions agree with TRBD2. Germline CDR1 is SGHAT and CDR2 is FQNNGV. CDR3 length: 15 residues. V gave up 7 bases and J gave up 4 bases; unmatched junction bases: 7. DNA for the CDR3: TGTGCCAGCACCGAACTAGCGGGGGTTCCAGATACGCAGTATTTT. Translation: CASTELAGVPDTQYF.

The V and J genes are TRBV18 and TRBJ2-3; TRBD1 aligns across 7 bases. CDR1 is KGHSH, CDR2 LQKENI, per germline. The J segment lost 0 bases and the V segment lost 6 bases, leaving 6 bases of the junction unmatched. The CDR3 loop spans 15 amino acids. The CDR3 DNA reads TGTGCCAGCTCCCCGGACAGGCCTAGCACAGATACGCAGTATTTT. Translation: CASSPDRPSTDTQYF. The variable domain in full, with the rest retrieved from reference TRBV18 and TRBJ2-3, is NAGVMQNPRHLVRRRGQEARLRCSPMKGHSHVYWYRQLPEEGLKFMVYLQKENIIDESGMPKERFSAEFPKEGPSILRIQQVVRGDSAAYFCASSPDRPSTDTQYFGPGTRLTVL.

This chain joins TRBV20-1 and TRBJ2-5; 15 bases fit TRBD2. J lost 7 bases, V lost 6 bases, and 15 bases had no gene match. This CDR3 contains 17 residues. The germline V gene encodes CDR1 DFQATT and CDR2 SNEGSKA (reference sequence). The CDR3 coding sequence is TGCAGTGCCGCCGGACTAGCGGGGGGGCCCGCGTATGGGACCCAGTACTTC. This translates into CSAAGLAGGPAYGTQYF.

This clonotype has more than one count but fewer than ten. The rearrangement links TRBV19 to TRBJ2-3; 10 nucleotides line up with TRBD2. CDR3 size: 16 residues. V was clipped by 5 bases and J by 3 bases; unmatched bases: 8. CDR1 LNHDA and CDR2 SQIVND come from the germline V gene (reference sequence). CDR3 region: CASSSRASGGTDTQYF. As DNA, the CDR3 is TGTGCCAGTAGTTCCCGCGCTAGCGGGGGTACAGATACGCAGTATTTT.

This chain links TRBV27 with TRBJ1-2; TRBD1 is a possible D gene (5 bases). This CDR3 comprises 13 residues. Germline V gene lookup returns CDR1 MNHEY and CDR2 SMNVEV (reference sequence). With 8 bases removed from V and 0 bases from J, the gap between germline ends came to 10 bases. The CDR3 region is CASGMTANYGYTF. In DNA form, the CDR3 reads TGTGCCAGCGGAATGACAGCTAACTATGGCTACACCTTC.

The chain combines TRBV7-7 with TRBJ2-5; D call uncertain. The V gene lost 2 bases and the J gene lost 5 bases, with 9 bases spanning the gap. The germline V gene encodes CDR1 SSHAT and CDR2 FNYEAQ (reference sequence). This CDR3 is 13 amino acids long. CDR3 sequence (DNA): TGTGCCAGCAGCTTAAGCCCTCAGGAGACCCAGTACTTC. Translation gives CASSLSPQETQYF.

The rearrangement joins TRBV4-1 to TRBJ1-3; D is possibly TRBD1 (5 bases). The V end lost 0 bases, the J end lost 4 bases, and 13 bases lay between the germline ends. Germline CDR1 is MGHRA and CDR2 is YSYEKL. There are 16 residues in the CDR3. The CDR3 sequence is CASSQDLDKAGNTIYF. In DNA, the CDR3 is TGCGCCAGCAGCCAAGACTTGGACAAAGCCGGAAACACCATATATTTT.

The V and J genes are TRBV4-1 and TRBJ2-7; TRBD1 matches at 9 bases. The V gene's germline CDR1 is MGHRA and CDR2 YSYEKL. V trimming: 4 bases; J trimming: 0 bases; junction bases outside the gene matches: 4. This CDR3 is built from 15 residues. DNA for the CDR3: TGCGCCAGCAGCCCCGGGACAGGGAGCTCCTACGAGCAGTACTTC. It encodes CASSPGTGSSYEQYF.

This clonotype was seen once. This sequence joins TRBV30 and TRBJ2-3; D unclear. The CDR3 loop spans 14 amino acids. V shed 4 bases and J shed 1 base, with 12 bases lying between them. CDR1 is GTSNPN and CDR2 is SVGIG in the germline V gene (reference sequence). The CDR3 reads CAWTRRSRTDTQYF. The CDR3 DNA follows: TGTGCCTGGACCAGAAGGAGTCGCACAGATACGCAGTATTTT.

This clonotype was seen a few times. This sequence joins TRBV12-3 or TRBV12-4 and TRBJ2-2; D not resolved. The CDR3 sequence is 12 residues long. V lost 4 bases to trimming and J lost 3 bases, with 3 bases between them. This CDR3 reads CASSWYTGELFF. DNA of the CDR3: TGTGCCAGCAGTTGGTACACCGGGGAGCTGTTTTTT.

Ten or more counts support this clonotype. The chain is built from TRBV7-8 and TRBJ1-6; D is ambiguous. Trimming took off 2 bases at V and 7 bases at J, with 9 bases between the two ends. The germline V gene has CDR1 SGHVS and CDR2 FQNEAQ. The CDR3 covers 14 residues. The CDR3 loop reads CASSLSSYNSPLHF. For the CDR3, the DNA is TGTGCCAGCAGCTTATCCTCGTACAATTCACCCCTCCACTTT.

There are a few counts of this clonotype. The rearrangement joins TRBV7-9 to TRBJ2-3, with D tentatively TRBD1 or TRBD2 (6 bases each). CDR3 length: 16 residues. With 2 bases removed from V and 4 bases from J, the gap between germline ends came to 16 bases. The germline V gene has CDR1 SEHNR and CDR2 FQNEAQ (reference sequence). The CDR3 region has the DNA TGTGCCAGCAGCTTATTGTTGTCCGGGGGCGCAGATACGCAGTATTTT. Protein product: CASSLLLSGGADTQYF.

The genes are TRBV5-5 and TRBJ1-5; D not certain. Deletions cut 0 bases from V and 5 bases from J, with 9 bases between. CDR3 size: 14 residues. Looked up from germline, CDR1 is SGHKS and CDR2 is YYEKEE (reference sequence). The CDR3, as DNA: TGTGCCAGCAGCTTGGAAAGGTCAGATCAGCCCCAGCATTTT. This sequence encodes CASSLERSDQPQHF.

About this clonotype itself: A junction boundary mismatches the germline segment, possibly from a read error. The chain is built from TRBV6-2 or TRBV6-3 and TRBJ1-2, with 9 bases that match TRBD1. The CDR3 has 14 residues. Germline V gene sequence: CDR1 MNHEY, CDR2 SVGEGT. The CDR3 sequence: CASSDRGKIYGYTF. The CDR3 DNA is TGTGCTAGCAGTGACAGGGGGAAGATCTATGGCTACACCTTC.

CDR3 protein: CATNPGGANVLTF. DNA for the CDR3: TGTGCCACCAACCCCGGAGGGGCCAACGTCCTGACTTTC. This chain links TRBV24-1 with TRBJ2-6; D is uncertain. The V gene lost 8 bases and the J gene lost 4 bases, with 8 bases spanning the gap. Germline V gene sequence: CDR1 KGHDR, CDR2 SFDVKD. This CDR3 comprises 13 residues.

V gene TRBV10-1 combines with J gene TRBJ2-1, with D perhaps being TRBD1 or TRBD2 (5 bases each). Germline V gene lookup returns CDR1 WNHNN and CDR2 SYGVQD (reference sequence). Deletions cut 2 bases from V and 11 bases from J, with 13 bases between. This CDR3 region has 13 residues. This CDR3 reads CASSEPGTEKQFF. CDR3 in DNA: TGCGCCAGCAGTGAGCCAGGGACCGAAAAGCAGTTCTTC.

The chain has TRBV19 and TRBJ1-4; TRBD1 matches at 7 bases. Germline values: CDR1 LNHDA, CDR2 SQIVND (reference sequence). CDR3 length: 14 residues. The junction had 5 bases not matched to a gene; V was cut back by 6 bases and J by 4 bases. The CDR3 loop reads CASRQGFGNEKLFF. In nucleotides, the CDR3 is TGTGCCAGTAGACAGGGGTTCGGTAATGAAAAACTGTTTTTT.

This chain connects TRBV7-3 to TRBJ2-2, with 8 bases that match TRBD1. Germline CDR1 reads SGHTA; CDR2 reads FQGTGA. The CDR3 consists of 16 residues. V lost 1 base to trimming and J lost 6 bases; unmatched junction nucleotides: 7. DNA for the CDR3: TGTGCCAGCAGCTTAATTGCTGGACAGGGTCCCGGGGAGCTGTTTTTT. This sequence encodes CASSLIAGQGPGELFF.

V is TRBV2 and J is TRBJ2-3, with TRBD1 matching over 7 bases. Germline CDR1 is SNHLY and CDR2 is FYNNEI. The CDR3 is 12 residues long. J gave up 7 bases and V 8 bases, and 6 bases lay outside the gene matches. The CDR3 is CASGYRGHTQYF. CDR3 bases: TGTGCCAGCGGCTATAGGGGGCATACGCAGTATTTT. Using reference TRBV2 and TRBJ2-3 for the parts outside the CDR3, the full variable domain is EPEVTQTPSHQVTQMGQEVILRCVPISNHLYFYWYRQILGQKVEFLVSFYNNEISEKSEIFDDQFSVERPDGSNFTLKIRSTKLEDSAMYFCASGYRGHTQYFGPGTRLTVL.

The CDR3 bases are TGTGCCAGCAGTTTGCGCAGGACCGATGAAAAACTGTTTTTT. Translation gives CASSLRRTDEKLFF. J is TRBJ1-4 and V is TRBV12-3 or TRBV12-4, with D unresolved. The CDR3 contains 14 residues. The V gene lost 3 bases and the J gene lost 6 bases, with 11 bases spanning the gap.

This clonotype has a handful of counts. The chain has TRBV7-6 and TRBJ2-7, with D perhaps matching TRBD1 (6 bases). The germline V gene encodes CDR1 SGHVS and CDR2 FNYEAQ. Trimming removed 2 bases from V and 4 bases from J, with 12 bases in between. The CDR3 is 14 amino acids. CDR3 region: CASSLSGAQYEQYF. CDR3 sequence (DNA): TGTGCCAGCAGCTTATCAGGGGCCCAGTACGAGCAGTACTTC.

The chain carries TRBV5-1 and TRBJ2-3, with TRBD2 matching 13 bases. Per the germline V gene, CDR1 is SGHRS and CDR2 is YFSETQ. V was clipped by 4 bases and J by 6 bases; unmatched bases: 8. The CDR3 is 16 residues long. As DNA, the CDR3 is TGCGCCAGCAGCCCCACTAGCGGGGGGGCCGGGGATACGCAGTATTTT. Protein sequence: CASSPTSGGAGDTQYF.